Listed here are 22 T cell receptor beta chains from one sample, sequenced in a study of blood T cell repertoires in COVID-19. Sequenced by immunoSEQ multiplex PCR; TCRdb stores in-frame clones only, minus some. Of approximately 40,000 clones listed, 75% to 95% are singletons. The sample comprised peripheral blood. The receptors originated from an elderly woman with acute or convalescent COVID-19.

This chain links TRBV5-1 with TRBJ1-6, with a possible D match to TRBD1 (6 bases). CDR3 length: 16 residues. CDR1 and CDR2 from the germline V gene are SGHRS and YFSETQ. Trimming took 0 bases from V and 8 from J, leaving 15 bases between them. The chain's CDR3 is CASSLEGRGLYSPLHF. The CDR3 nucleotides are TGCGCCAGCAGCTTGGAGGGCAGGGGATTGTATTCACCCCTCCACTTT.

The chain couples TRBV3-1 (or the pseudogene TRBV3-2) to TRBJ2-7; TRBD1 agrees at 10 bases. J lost 4 bases, V lost 5 bases, and 8 bases had no gene match. The V gene's germline CDR1 is LGHDT and CDR2 YNNKEL (reference sequence). This CDR3 has 15 amino acids. As DNA, the CDR3 is TGTGCCAGCAGCTTTCCGGGACAGGGGCCTTACGAGCAGTACTTC. As protein: CASSFPGQGPYEQYF.

The rearrangement links TRBV5-1 to TRBJ1-1, with D maybe TRBD1 (6 bases). This CDR3 spans 16 amino acids. The V gene lost 1 base and the J gene lost 4 bases, with 17 bases spanning the gap. Looked up from germline, CDR1 is SGHRS and CDR2 is YFSETQ. CDR3 DNA: TGCGCCAGCAGCTTGAGGCAGGGGTTCAGTGGCACTGAAGCTTTCTTT. This sequence encodes CASSLRQGFSGTEAFF.

V and J are TRBV18 and TRBJ1-2, with D possibly matching TRBD1 (5 bases). This CDR3 has 15 amino acids. Trimming pared 4 bases from V and 0 bases from J, leaving 12 bases between. In germline, CDR1 is KGHSH, CDR2 LQKENI. The CDR3 here is CASSLQAISNYGYTF. CDR3 nucleotides: TGTGCCAGCTCACTACAGGCGATCTCTAACTATGGCTACACCTTC.

CDR3 residues: CASSRGQANTGELFF. The CDR3, as DNA: TGCGCCAGCAGCCGGGGACAGGCTAACACCGGGGAGCTGTTTTTT. V and J are TRBV5-1 and TRBJ2-2, with 8 bases lining up with TRBD1. V was clipped by 4 bases and J by 2 bases; unmatched bases: 4. Germline-derived CDR1 and CDR2 are SGHRS and YFSETQ. This CDR3 is 15 amino acids long.

The chain combines TRBV9 with TRBJ2-1, with TRBD2 matching 8 bases. CDR3 size: 15 residues. Germline assignment: CDR1 SGDLS and CDR2 YYNGEE. Germline trimming cut 1 base from V and 3 bases from J; bases unmatched to any gene: 3. CDR3 bases: TGTGCCAGCAGCGTATCGAGCGGGGGCTACAATGAGCAGTTCTTC. Its protein is CASSVSSGGYNEQFF.

CDR3 bases: TGCGCCACCCGCAGGGGACAACAAGAGACCCAGTACTTC. Protein: CATRRGQQETQYF. The V and J genes are TRBV10-1 and TRBJ2-5; D perhaps matches TRBD1 (6 bases). Germline CDR1 and CDR2: WNHNN and SYGVQD (reference sequence). Trimming removed 10 bases at V and 2 bases at J, with 14 bases between. The CDR3 extends over 13 amino acids.

The J gene is TRBJ2-3, the V gene TRBV9; TRBD2 aligns across 11 bases. Unmatched junction bases numbered 3, after V lost 3 bases and J lost 3 bases. The CDR3 totals 15 residues. Germline V lookup: CDR1 SGDLS, CDR2 YYNGEE. The CDR3, as DNA: TGTGCCAGCAGCGAGACTAGCGGGGTGACAGATACGCAGTATTTT. As protein: CASSETSGVTDTQYF.

V is TRBV5-4 and J is TRBJ2-2, with TRBD2 matching 8 bases. The germline CDR1 and CDR2 sequences are SGHNT and YYREEE (reference sequence). V gave up 7 bases and J gave up 1 base; unmatched junction bases: 0. This CDR3 comprises 13 residues. CDR3 bases: TGTGCCAGCCGGGAGGGGAACACCGGGGAGCTGTTTTTT. This encodes CASREGNTGELFF.

The chain employs TRBV19 and TRBJ1-2, with D perhaps matching TRBD1 (5 bases). Trimming removed 3 bases from V and 7 bases from J, with 21 bases in between. This CDR3 spans 16 amino acids. Per the germline V gene, CDR1 is LNHDA and CDR2 is SQIVND (reference sequence). CDR3 loop: CASSIPSVGGASGYTF. CDR3 DNA sequence: TGTGCCAGTAGTATTCCCTCTGTGGGAGGGGCGAGTGGCTACACCTTC.

The chain employs TRBV25-1 and TRBJ2-5; D remains ambiguous. The germline gives CDR1 MGHDK, CDR2 SYGVNS. V was pared by 7 bases and J by 0 bases, with 6 bases between. This CDR3 is 12 amino acids long. CDR3 DNA: TGTGCCAGCACTACGTACCAAGAGACCCAGTACTTC. Translating gives CASTTYQETQYF.

This rearrangement joins TRBV5-1 to TRBJ2-3; D perhaps matches TRBD2 (6 bases). The CDR3 has 16 residues. Germline-derived CDR1 and CDR2 are SGHRS and YFSETQ. Trimming took off 1 base at V and 2 bases at J, with 14 bases between the two ends. DNA for the CDR3: TGCGCCAGCAGCTTGCAGGGCGGGGCTACCACAGATACGCAGTATTTT. It is translated as CASSLQGGATTDTQYF.

This clone was seen once. V gene TRBV30 combines with J gene TRBJ1-4; D gene uncertain. CDR3 length: 14 residues. V dropped 3 bases and J dropped 4 bases, with 12 bases sitting between them. Germline V lookup: CDR1 GTSNPN, CDR2 SVGIG (reference sequence). The CDR3 sequence: CAWSRRSFNEKLFF. For the CDR3, the DNA is TGTGCCTGGAGCCGGAGGAGCTTTAATGAAAAACTGTTTTTT.

The chain carries TRBV6-2 or TRBV6-3 and TRBJ2-5; D is perhaps TRBD1 (6 bases). V was shortened by 2 bases and J by 5 bases, with 15 bases between the two germline ends. Germline V CDR1 and CDR2: MNHEY, SVGEGT. The CDR3 spans 15 residues. CDR3 DNA sequence: TGTGCCAGCAGTTACGGATTGAACAGGGCTGAGACCCAGTACTTC. It specifies CASSYGLNRAETQYF.

This chain connects TRBV4-2 to TRBJ1-2; D might be TRBD1 (6 bases). V was trimmed by 3 bases and J by 3 bases, leaving 17 bases between them. The CDR3 consists of 16 residues. Germline CDR1 reads LGHNA; CDR2 reads YNFKEQ. The CDR3 nucleotides are TGTGCCAGCAGCCAGCTTTGGGGGGGCGGGGACTATGGCTACACCTTC. Translation: CASSQLWGGGDYGYTF.

The CDR3 region is CASTSQGDYGYTF. In nucleotides, the CDR3 is TGCGCCAGCACCTCACAGGGCGATTATGGCTACACCTTC. The chain employs TRBV5-1 and TRBJ1-2; TRBD1 might be the D (6 bases). Germline assignment: CDR1 SGHRS and CDR2 YFSETQ. The CDR3 runs to 13 residues. V was cut by 6 bases and J by 5 bases, with 14 bases left in between.

This rearrangement joins TRBV2 to TRBJ1-1; D gene unclear. V lost 6 bases, J lost 5 bases, and 19 bases lay in between. The CDR3 runs to 15 residues. Germline V lookup: CDR1 SNHLY, CDR2 FYNNEI. The CDR3 DNA is TGTGCCAGCAGCCGCCAGTTGGAGGCCCCGACTGAAGCTTTCTTT. It yields the protein CASSRQLEAPTEAFF.

The chain combines TRBV3-1 (or the pseudogene TRBV3-2) with TRBJ2-7; D is possibly TRBD1 (6 bases). Trimming took off 1 base at V and 3 bases at J, with 10 bases between the two ends. The CDR3 extends over 14 amino acids. The germline gives CDR1 LGHDT, CDR2 YNNKEL (reference sequence). As DNA, the CDR3 is TGTGCCAGCAGCCAAGGGTCAGGGGACTACGAGCAGTACTTC. Residues: CASSQGSGDYEQYF.

This chain links TRBV9 with TRBJ2-1; D is possibly TRBD2 (5 bases). Germline values: CDR1 SGDLS, CDR2 YYNGEE. Between the trimmed V and J ends, which lost 1 base and 2 bases, there was a span of 10 bases. This CDR3 has 15 residues. The DNA for the CDR3 is TGTGCCAGCAGCGTAATAAGCGGCCCCTACAATGAGCAGTTCTTC. The encoded protein is CASSVISGPYNEQFF.

The chain carries TRBV19 and TRBJ1-1; D call uncertain. This CDR3 region has 12 residues. Germline V gene data show CDR1 as LNHDA and CDR2 as SQIVND (reference sequence). The V and J ends lost 3 bases and 5 bases respectively, with 7 bases between them. The CDR3 DNA is TGTGCCAGTAGTATTCGGGAAACTGAAGCTTTCTTT. Residues: CASSIRETEAFF.

The chain links TRBV11-2 to TRBJ2-3; 14 bases line up with TRBD2. Germline CDR1 is SGHAT and CDR2 is FQNNGV. The V gene end was trimmed by 4 bases and the J gene end by 6 bases; junction bases not matched to a gene: 6. This CDR3 is built from 16 residues. The CDR3 region is CASSYGLAGGVDTQYF. CDR3 bases: TGTGCCAGCAGCTACGGACTAGCGGGGGGCGTGGATACGCAGTATTTT.

The chain joins TRBV19 to TRBJ1-1; 7 bases agree with TRBD1. CDR1 is LNHDA, CDR2 SQIVND, per germline (reference sequence). With V trimmed by 3 bases and J by 1 base, 2 bases remained unmatched. The CDR3 is made up of 14 amino acids. The CDR3 DNA reads TGTGCCAGTAGTATTCACAGGGGGAACACTGAAGCTTTCTTT. As protein: CASSIHRGNTEAFF.